The 14 T cell receptor beta chains in this list originate from one sample, sequenced in a study of cytomegalovirus exposure and HLA in healthy donors. Measured with immunoSEQ multiplex PCR; TCRdb has only the in-frame clones, and not every one. The sample records some 110,000 clones, about nine tenths being singletons. The sample taken for sequencing was PBMCs. Receptors originate from a man between 18 and 35 years old in good health and CMV-seropositive.

This chain joins TRBV19 and TRBJ1-1; D is ambiguous. Germline-derived CDR1 and CDR2 are LNHDA and SQIVND (reference sequence). V lost 1 base, J lost 5 bases, and 14 bases lay in between. There are 15 residues in the CDR3. CDR3 amino acids: CASSIGSVRKTEAFF. DNA for the CDR3: TGTGCCAGTAGTATAGGGAGCGTTAGGAAAACTGAAGCTTTCTTT.

This clone was picked up a small number of times. The V and J genes are TRBV6-1 and TRBJ1-2, with 10 bases identical to TRBD1. V shed 9 bases, J shed 2 bases, and the junction held 3 bases outside the gene matches. Germline lookup yields CDR1 MNHNS and CDR2 SASEGT. The CDR3 sequence is 13 residues long. CDR3 coding DNA: TGTGCCAGTGCGGACAGGGGGAACTATGGCTACACCTTC. Protein: CASADRGNYGYTF.

The V and J genes are TRBV5-1 and TRBJ2-7, with 11 bases identical to TRBD1. With 4 bases clipped from V and 4 bases from J, the junction kept 10 bases outside the gene matches. The CDR3 is made up of 16 amino acids. Germline V gene lookup returns CDR1 SGHRS and CDR2 YFSETQ. In DNA, the CDR3 is TGCGCCAGCAGCAGGACTCCCGGGACAGGGGGATACGAGCAGTACTTC. This codes for CASSRTPGTGGYEQYF.

The chain joins TRBV7-9 to TRBJ2-1; D possibly corresponds to TRBD2 (6 bases). Trimming shortened V by 5 bases and J by 10 bases, and 18 bases separated the two germline ends. The CDR3 is 14 residues long. The germline V gene encodes CDR1 SEHNR and CDR2 FQNEAQ (reference sequence). The CDR3 region is CASSPGMGGGEQFF. In nucleotides, the CDR3 is TGTGCCAGCAGCCCAGGGATGGGAGGAGGGGAGCAGTTCTTC.

This sequence joins TRBV15 and TRBJ1-1; weak D call: TRBD1 (5 bases). The V end lost 3 bases, the J end lost 5 bases, and 16 bases lay between the germline ends. Per the germline V gene, CDR1 is LNHNV and CDR2 is YYDKDF (reference sequence). The CDR3 covers 15 residues. In DNA form, the CDR3 reads TGTGCCACCAGCAGGGGGGAGGCAGGGAGAACTGAAGCTTTCTTT. This gives the protein CATSRGEAGRTEAFF.

The chain recombines TRBV2 with TRBJ1-2; D possibly corresponds to TRBD1 (5 bases). Germline-derived CDR1 and CDR2 are SNHLY and FYNNEI. CDR3 length equals 14 residues. Trimming stripped 7 bases from V and 4 bases from J, with 16 bases between. This CDR3 reads CASNVGQGGYGYTF. The CDR3 coding sequence is TGTGCCAGCAATGTGGGTCAGGGAGGCTATGGCTACACCTTC.

The rearrangement joins TRBV5-1 to TRBJ2-5; weak D call: TRBD2 (6 bases). The germline V and J ends were trimmed by 2 bases and 5 bases, with 19 bases remaining between them. Germline CDR1 and CDR2: SGHRS and YFSETQ. The CDR3 contains 16 residues. The CDR3 bases are TGCGCCAGCAGCTTACACACTCCCGGGACTGGGGAGACCCAGTACTTC. It specifies CASSLHTPGTGETQYF.

The chain links TRBV13 to TRBJ2-1, with TRBD1 identical over 10 bases. With V trimmed by 1 base and J by 7 bases, 4 bases remained unmatched. The CDR3 runs 15 residues. Per the germline V gene, CDR1 is PRHDT and CDR2 is FYEKMQ (reference sequence). The CDR3: CASSLEDRGENEQFF. In DNA form, the CDR3 reads TGTGCCAGCAGCTTAGAGGACAGGGGGGAAAATGAGCAGTTCTTC.

J is TRBJ2-7 and V is TRBV14; tentatively, D is TRBD1 (5 bases). Germline assignment: CDR1 SGHDN and CDR2 FVKESK. V gave up 6 bases and J gave up 2 bases, with 17 bases separating them. The CDR3 extends over 15 amino acids. CDR3 nucleotide sequence: TGTGCCAGCAGACTTCACTCAGACAGTGCCTACGAGCAGTACTTC. Residues: CASRLHSDSAYEQYF.

This rearrangement joins TRBV7-9 to TRBJ1-4, with D hard to call. V lost 3 bases and J 5 bases, leaving 19 bases between the germline ends. This CDR3 has 17 residues. Germline assignment: CDR1 SEHNR and CDR2 FQNEAQ (reference sequence). CDR3 DNA sequence: TGTGCCAGCAGCTTGCCGGGCTCCCCGGGAGGAAATGAAAAACTGTTTTTT. This sequence encodes CASSLPGSPGGNEKLFF.

This chain connects TRBV19 to TRBJ2-2; D uncertain. Trimming pared 3 bases from V and 6 bases from J, leaving 8 bases between. CDR3 length: 13 amino acids. Germline V gives CDR1 LNHDA, CDR2 SQIVND (reference sequence). The CDR3 here is CASSIGHPGELFF. The CDR3 DNA follows: TGTGCCAGTAGTATTGGGCATCCCGGGGAGCTGTTTTTT.

This chain joins TRBV11-2 and TRBJ2-4; D is possibly TRBD2 (6 bases). CDR1 and CDR2 from the germline V gene are SGHAT and FQNNGV. The CDR3 extends over 14 amino acids. The ends were cut back, 5 bases at V and 9 bases at J, with 17 bases in the middle. CDR3: CASSPGTEGGIQYF. The CDR3 region has the DNA TGTGCCAGCAGCCCAGGGACGGAGGGCGGCATTCAGTACTTC. Using reference TRBV11-2 and TRBJ2-4 for the parts outside the CDR3, the full variable domain is EAGVAQSPRYKIIEKRQSVAFWCNPISGHATLYWYQQILGQGPKLLIQFQNNGVVDDSQLPKDRFSAERLKGVDSTLKIQPAKLEDSAVYLCASSPGTEGGIQYFGAGTRLSVL.

The J gene is TRBJ2-7, the V gene TRBV27; D is possibly TRBD2 (6 bases). CDR1 and CDR2 (germline): MNHEY, SMNVEV (reference sequence). The CDR3 is made up of 13 amino acids. Trimming took off 2 bases at V and 12 bases at J, with 17 bases between the two ends. CDR3 protein: CASSLRRGRGTYF. The CDR3 DNA sequence: TGTGCCAGCAGTTTACGGCGGGGTAGAGGGACGTACTTC.

This CDR3 is CASSLPGQRNYEQYF. Here the CDR3 DNA reads TGTGCCAGCAGCCTTCCGGGACAGAGGAACTACGAGCAGTACTTC. J is TRBJ2-7 and V is TRBV16, with 7 positions matching TRBD1. Losses at the gene ends were 4 bases for V and 3 bases for J; bases not matched to a gene: 9. Germline V gene sequence: CDR1 KGHSY, CDR2 FQNENV. The CDR3 loop spans 15 amino acids.